A single sample gave rise to the 31 T cell receptor beta chains below, sequenced in a study of blood T cell repertoires in COVID-19. Data came from immunoSEQ multiplex PCR; TCRdb stores just in-frame clones and leaves some out. The sample consists of a few hundred thousand clones, roughly 84% of them appearing once. The sample was PBMCs or T cells enriched from blood (not recorded which). These receptors were taken from a woman in her forties who had recovered from COVID-19.

The chain combines TRBV12-5 with TRBJ1-1; D unclear. Per the germline V gene, CDR1 is LGHNT and CDR2 is FRNRAP. This CDR3 spans 12 amino acids. Trimming took 0 bases from V and 11 from J, leaving 10 bases between them. The CDR3 spells CASGLVRGPAFF. The CDR3 bases are TGTGCTAGTGGTTTGGTAAGAGGTCCGGCTTTCTTT.

The rearrangement joins TRBV11-2 to TRBJ1-1, with a possible D match to TRBD1 (6 bases). Trimming removed 4 bases at V and 7 bases at J, with 22 bases between. Per the germline V gene, CDR1 is SGHAT and CDR2 is FQNNGV. This CDR3 spans 16 amino acids. The DNA for the CDR3 is TGTGCCAGCAGCTCCCCTCTCCGGGACAAAGCGAATGAAGCTTTCTTT. The encoded protein is CASSSPLRDKANEAFF.

Only one count was recorded for this clone. The chain carries TRBV2 and TRBJ1-2; TRBD1 matches at 7 bases. This CDR3 comprises 14 residues. V was clipped by 4 bases and J by 8 bases; unmatched bases: 10. Germline V gene data show CDR1 as SNHLY and CDR2 as FYNNEI. CDR3 sequence: CASSGLRGLGGYTF. The CDR3 DNA is TGTGCCAGCAGTGGTCTCAGGGGGTTGGGAGGCTACACCTTC.

The chain links TRBV4-1 to TRBJ1-4; weak D call: TRBD1 (5 bases). CDR1 and CDR2 (germline): MGHRA, YSYEKL. With 0 bases removed from V and 8 bases from J, the gap between germline ends came to 10 bases. The CDR3 spans 14 residues. The DNA of the CDR3 is TGCGCCAGCAGCCAAGATATCCAGGGAGAAAAACTGTTTTTT. This encodes CASSQDIQGEKLFF.

The chain links TRBV27 to TRBJ1-1, with TRBD1 as a possible D gene (6 bases). V lost 6 bases and J 1 base, leaving 15 bases between the germline ends. Germline CDR1 and CDR2: MNHEY and SMNVEV (reference sequence). The CDR3 is 15 residues long. The CDR3 spells CASSRNDRPNTEAFF. The CDR3, as DNA: TGTGCCAGCAGCCGAAACGACAGGCCGAACACTGAAGCTTTCTTT.

The chain has TRBV20-1 and TRBJ1-1, with D possibly TRBD1 on 6 matching bases. The germline V gene has CDR1 DFQATT and CDR2 SNEGSKA (reference sequence). This CDR3 is 19 amino acids long. V gave up 3 bases and J gave up 0 bases, with 26 bases separating them. The DNA of the CDR3 is TGCAGTGCTAGTTTTACAGGGAAAGGTAAACCTAGCATGAACACTGAAGCTTTCTTT. As protein: CSASFTGKGKPSMNTEAFF.

The chain carries TRBV7-6 and TRBJ2-5, with no clear D. The CDR3 has 12 amino acids. V shed 3 bases and J shed 5 bases, with 7 bases lying between them. Germline loops: CDR1 SGHVS, CDR2 FNYEAQ. The DNA for the CDR3 is TGTGCCAGCAGCTTCTTTAGTGAGACCCAGTACTTC. Amino acid sequence: CASSFFSETQYF.

V usage is TRBV5-4 and J usage is TRBJ2-1, with 10 nucleotides matching TRBD2. The germline gives CDR1 SGHNT, CDR2 YYREEE (reference sequence). Trimming cost V 1 base and J 2 bases; bases outside gene matches: 9. This CDR3 spans 18 amino acids. The DNA of the CDR3 is TGTGCCAGCAGCTTGAGCCTAGCGGGAGTCCGGACCTACAATGAGCAGTTCTTC. This encodes CASSLSLAGVRTYNEQFF.

The genes are TRBV28 and TRBJ1-1, with no clear D. This CDR3 has 11 residues. V shed 3 bases and J shed 5 bases, with 4 bases lying between them. Germline CDR1 is MDHEN and CDR2 is SYDVKM. CDR3 in DNA: TGTGCCAGCAGTTTTCAGACTGAAGCTTTCTTT. Protein product: CASSFQTEAFF.

This CDR3 reads CASSLAGEQYF. DNA for the CDR3: TGTGCCAGCAGCCTGGCGGGCGAGCAGTACTTC. The V gene is TRBV6-5, the J gene TRBJ2-7, with a tentative D call TRBD2 (5 bases). The CDR3 is 11 residues long. Germline loops: CDR1 MNHEY, CDR2 SVGAGI. V was clipped by 6 bases and J by 6 bases, with 9 bases between them.

The rearrangement links TRBV5-1 to TRBJ2-7; D uncertain. Trimming removed 1 base at V and 4 bases at J, with 3 bases between. Germline values: CDR1 SGHRS, CDR2 YFSETQ. This CDR3 has 11 residues. In DNA, the CDR3 is TGCGCCAGCAGCTTGCAATACGAGCAGTACTTC. Protein product: CASSLQYEQYF.

The genes are TRBV7-6 and TRBJ2-2, with 12 bases fitting TRBD1. V dropped 4 bases and J dropped 5; count of bases not matched to a gene: 5. This CDR3 is built from 16 residues. CDR1 and CDR2 from the germline V gene are SGHVS and FNYEAQ. The CDR3 loop is CASSSGQGARTGELFF. CDR3 DNA sequence: TGTGCCAGCAGCTCGGGACAGGGGGCACGGACCGGGGAGCTGTTTTTT.

The chain is built from TRBV7-9 and TRBJ1-5; D not certain. Trimming removed 2 bases at V and 7 bases at J, with 9 bases between. Looked up from germline, CDR1 is SEHNR and CDR2 is FQNEAQ (reference sequence). The CDR3 contains 13 residues. CDR3: CASSLYGGQPQHF. CDR3 in DNA: TGTGCCAGCAGCTTATACGGAGGGCAGCCCCAGCATTTT.

This clone was seen only once. The rearrangement uses TRBV25-1 and TRBJ1-1; TRBD1 might be the D (5 bases). V was pared by 2 bases and J by 5 bases, with 12 bases between. CDR1 MGHDK and CDR2 SYGVNS come from the germline V gene. The CDR3 length is 14 residues. CDR3 amino acids: CASSEGPGVTEAFF. Written as DNA, the CDR3 is TGTGCCAGCAGTGAAGGTCCGGGGGTGACTGAAGCTTTCTTT.

The rearrangement links TRBV4-2 to TRBJ1-3, with a weak D call TRBD1 (6 bases). Germline CDR1 LGHNA, CDR2 YNFKEQ. Between the trimmed V and J ends, which lost 2 bases and 0 bases, there was a span of 14 bases. The CDR3 sequence is 17 residues long. The CDR3 DNA reads as TGTGCCAGCAGCCAAAGGGGGGGAGTGGGCTCTGGAAACACCATATATTTT. Amino acids: CASSQRGGVGSGNTIYF.

J is TRBJ1-2 and V is TRBV5-1; D might be TRBD1 (6 bases). The V end was cut by 1 base, the J end by 2 bases, with 12 bases between. This CDR3 is 15 amino acids long. Germline V gene sequence: CDR1 SGHRS, CDR2 YFSETQ. The CDR3: CASSLQDSFNYGYTF. The CDR3 nucleotides are TGCGCCAGCAGCTTGCAGGACAGCTTCAACTATGGCTACACCTTC.

CDR3 nucleotide sequence: TGTGCCAGCAGCTCCTGGACAGGGAACGCCGATACGCAGTATTTT. Translating gives CASSSWTGNADTQYF. V usage is TRBV7-6 and J usage is TRBJ2-3; TRBD1 agrees at 8 bases. The junction had 9 bases not matched to a gene; V was cut back by 4 bases and J by 6 bases. The CDR3 covers 15 residues. Germline V gene sequence: CDR1 SGHVS, CDR2 FNYEAQ.

The rearrangement joins TRBV7-2 to TRBJ1-6; D not certain. The germline gives CDR1 SGHTA, CDR2 FQGNSA. Trimming took 2 bases from V and 11 from J, leaving 16 bases between them. The CDR3 sequence is 15 residues long. CDR3 amino acids: CASSLSGGTSAPLHF. The CDR3 DNA reads as TGTGCCAGCAGCTTAAGTGGAGGTACCAGTGCACCCCTCCACTTT. The variable domain in full, completed from reference TRBV7-2 and TRBJ1-6, reads GAGVSQSPSNKVTEKGKDVELRCDPISGHTALYWYRQSLGQGLEFLIYFQGNSAPDKSGLPSDRFSAERTGGSVSTLTIQRTQQEDSAVYLCASSLSGGTSAPLHFGNGTRLTVT.

V usage is TRBV19 and J usage is TRBJ1-5, with 7 bases fitting TRBD1. V was clipped by 5 bases and J by 2 bases; unmatched bases: 6. Germline V gene data show CDR1 as LNHDA and CDR2 as SQIVND (reference sequence). The CDR3 is 15 amino acids. CDR3 protein: CASSEGAAGNQPQHF. In nucleotides, the CDR3 is TGTGCCAGTAGTGAGGGGGCAGCAGGCAATCAGCCCCAGCATTTT.

This clone showed up just a few times. V usage is TRBV19 and J usage is TRBJ2-5; D remains ambiguous. The germline V gene has CDR1 LNHDA and CDR2 SQIVND (reference sequence). Trimming shortened V by 4 bases and J by 5 bases, and 11 bases separated the two germline ends. This CDR3 spans 13 amino acids. The CDR3 DNA reads as TGTGCCAGTAGTACCTCCCGCGGTGAGACCCAGTACTTC. It codes for CASSTSRGETQYF.

This clone is labeled medium-sized. The gene calls are TRBV5-1 and TRBJ1-1; possible D gene TRBD1, 5 bases. The CDR3 extends over 16 amino acids. Deletions cut 0 bases from V and 3 bases from J, with 15 bases between. Germline V gene lookup returns CDR1 SGHRS and CDR2 YFSETQ. The CDR3 DNA reads as TGCGCCAGCAGCTTGGGATTCGTATCCAGGGACACTGAAGCTTTCTTT. Amino acid sequence: CASSLGFVSRDTEAFF.

This chain uses TRBV27 with TRBJ2-1, with 9 bases matching TRBD1. Germline V CDR1 and CDR2: MNHEY, SMNVEV (reference sequence). With 7 bases clipped from V and 5 bases from J, the junction kept 6 bases outside the gene matches. This CDR3 is 14 amino acids long. The CDR3 nucleotides are TGTGCCAGCACTTCAGGACAGGGGAACAATGAGCAGTTCTTC. This encodes CASTSGQGNNEQFF.

The chain uses TRBV5-5 and TRBJ2-5; TRBD1 agrees at 7 bases. Looked up from germline, CDR1 is SGHKS and CDR2 is YYEKEE (reference sequence). The J segment lost 0 bases and the V segment lost 4 bases, leaving 9 bases of the junction unmatched. CDR3 size: 16 residues. CDR3 coding DNA: TGTGCCAGCAGCGCCACCGGGACAGCGTACCAAGAGACCCAGTACTTC. It specifies CASSATGTAYQETQYF.

Turning to this clone: Other nucleotide sequences from this sample produce the same CDR3. This chain joins TRBV18 and TRBJ1-4, with D possibly being TRBD1 (6 bases). Germline loops: CDR1 KGHSH, CDR2 LQKENI. The CDR3 consists of 14 residues. Between the trimmed V and J ends, which lost 3 bases and 5 bases, there was a span of 10 bases. The CDR3 protein is CASSPGGLNEKLFF. For the CDR3, the DNA is TGTGCCAGCTCACCCGGGGGGCTAAATGAAAAACTGTTTTTT. Full variable domain (outside the CDR3, taken from reference TRBV18 and TRBJ1-4): NAGVMQNPRHLVRRRGQEARLRCSPMKGHSHVYWYRQLPEEGLKFMVYLQKENIIDESGMPKERFSAEFPKEGPSILRIQQVVRGDSAAYFCASSPGGLNEKLFFGSGTQLSVL.

The chain couples TRBV7-2 to TRBJ2-3; D possibly corresponds to TRBD1 (6 bases). This CDR3 is built from 14 residues. Germline CDR1 reads SGHTA; CDR2 reads FQGNSA. V shed 1 base and J shed 9 bases, with 14 bases lying between them. The CDR3 nucleotides are TGTGCCAGCAGCTTAGTATGGACAGAGGAAACGCAGTATTTT. It is translated as CASSLVWTEETQYF.

The chain has TRBV24-1 and TRBJ1-4; 8 bases fit TRBD1. The germline V gene encodes CDR1 KGHDR and CDR2 SFDVKD. This CDR3 region has 16 residues. V dropped 4 bases and J dropped 4; count of bases not matched to a gene: 7. The CDR3 spells CATSEGTGLFNEKLFF. The CDR3 nucleotides read TGTGCCACCAGTGAGGGGACAGGCCTTTTTAATGAAAAACTGTTTTTT.

The gene calls are TRBV3-1 (or the pseudogene TRBV3-2) and TRBJ2-2; D uncertain. Germline V gene sequence: CDR1 LGHDT, CDR2 YNNKEL (reference sequence). Deletions cut 6 bases from V and 3 bases from J, with 5 bases between. The CDR3 is 12 residues long. CDR3 loop: CASRQHTGELFF. In DNA form, the CDR3 reads TGTGCCAGCAGACAGCACACCGGGGAGCTGTTTTTT.

This clone was seen a single time. The chain is built from TRBV28 and TRBJ1-3; 8 bases map to TRBD1. V shed 7 bases and J 8 bases; nucleotides not matched to a gene: 4. CDR3 length equals 12 residues. Germline V CDR1 and CDR2: MDHEN, SYDVKM. DNA for the CDR3: TGTGCCAGCACAGGGGGCGCGGACACCATATATTTT. It specifies CASTGGADTIYF.

This clone was counted many times. The sample carries other DNA sequences with the same CDR3. V gene TRBV5-1 combines with J gene TRBJ1-1; D is ambiguous. This CDR3 spans 13 amino acids. Per germline, CDR1 SGHRS and CDR2 YFSETQ. Trimming took 1 base from V and 0 from J, leaving 4 bases between them. The CDR3 nucleotides are TGCGCCAGCAGCTTGACAGTGAACACTGAAGCTTTCTTT. As protein: CASSLTVNTEAFF.

V usage is TRBV5-1 and J usage is TRBJ2-1; 7 bases are shared with TRBD2. J gave up 6 bases and V 3 bases, and 3 bases lay outside the gene matches. The CDR3 consists of 13 residues. Germline V gene sequence: CDR1 SGHRS, CDR2 YFSETQ. CDR3 loop: CASSSGLGNEQFF. CDR3 in DNA: TGCGCCAGCAGCTCAGGACTAGGCAATGAGCAGTTCTTC.

The V call is TRBV25-1, the J call TRBJ1-5; D not resolved. The CDR3 length is 13 residues. Germline CDR1 MGHDK, CDR2 SYGVNS. Trimming stripped 2 bases from V and 4 bases from J, with 6 bases between. CDR3 coding DNA: TGTGCCAGCAGTGAAGACGGGAATCAGCCCCAGCATTTT. It translates to CASSEDGNQPQHF.